The rows below give T cell receptor beta chains drawn from one sample of a study of memory CD4+ T cells and cytomegalovirus serostatus. TCRdb's copy holds only in-frame clones and misses some; the assay was immunoSEQ multiplex PCR. The sample includes 50,000 to 70,000 clones, less than 80% of them seen just once. The source material was memory CD4+ T cells from blood. The receptors stem from an adult in good health and CMV-seronegative. The CDR3 runs from the conserved cysteine through the conserved F or W. Fields, in order: V gene, J gene, CDR3 protein.

v_gene: TRBV7-2
j_gene: TRBJ1-6
CDR3aa: CASSLAADRSSPLHF

v_gene: TRBV9
j_gene: TRBJ1-1
CDR3aa: CASSVDGGGTHEAFF

v_gene: TRBV7-2
j_gene: TRBJ2-2
CDR3aa: CASSFQTRIKNTGELFF

v_gene: TRBV10-3
j_gene: TRBJ2-2
CDR3aa: CAIRRGQGADTGELFF

v_gene: TRBV5-1
j_gene: TRBJ1-1
CDR3aa: CASSRDGGNTEAFF

v_gene: TRBV11-1
j_gene: TRBJ1-6
CDR3aa: CASSSGYNSPLHF

v_gene: TRBV6-1
j_gene: TRBJ2-5
CDR3aa: CASKVAGGPEETQYF

v_gene: TRBV4-2
j_gene: TRBJ1-5
CDR3aa: CASSHEGVQPQHF

v_gene: TRBV2
j_gene: TRBJ2-4
CDR3aa: CASSERVAGGAKNIQYF

v_gene: TRBV4-1
j_gene: TRBJ2-1
CDR3aa: CASSQDDTAGGNEQFF

v_gene: TRBV11-2
j_gene: TRBJ2-7
CDR3aa: CASSRDSQYEQYF

v_gene: TRBV28
j_gene: TRBJ2-3
CDR3aa: CASGTGSGDTQYF

v_gene: TRBV2
j_gene: TRBJ2-7
CDR3aa: CASNPGPALYEQYF

v_gene: TRBV19
j_gene: TRBJ1-1
CDR3aa: CASSPRQGGTEAFF

v_gene: TRBV28
j_gene: TRBJ1-2
CDR3aa: CASSDQRTPTF

v_gene: TRBV18
j_gene: TRBJ1-1
CDR3aa: CASSPSSGVGTEAFF

v_gene: TRBV19
j_gene: TRBJ1-2
CDR3aa: CASSGRQGRSGYTF

v_gene: TRBV6-1
j_gene: TRBJ1-3
CDR3aa: CASSEAVWAGNTIYF

v_gene: TRBV7-8
j_gene: TRBJ2-2
CDR3aa: CASSFTGGYTGELFF

v_gene: TRBV11-1
j_gene: TRBJ2-4
CDR3aa: CASSPNPGPLAKNIQYF

v_gene: TRBV4-2
j_gene: TRBJ1-5
CDR3aa: CASSQDGQAWPQHF

v_gene: TRBV13
j_gene: TRBJ2-3
CDR3aa: CASSLSDTQYF

v_gene: TRBV7-3
j_gene: TRBJ2-2
CDR3aa: CASSLNAGNGELFF

v_gene: TRBV25-1
j_gene: TRBJ1-5
CDR3aa: CASSGTGTLQPQHF

v_gene: TRBV4-1
j_gene: TRBJ1-3
CDR3aa: CASSQGQWVSGNTIYF

v_gene: TRBV12-5
j_gene: TRBJ2-5
CDR3aa: CASGPGVAGHYSETQYF

v_gene: TRBV28
j_gene: TRBJ2-7
CDR3aa: CASSLQGTPLF

v_gene: TRBV5-5
j_gene: TRBJ1-2
CDR3aa: CASSFAGSGADYGYTF

v_gene: TRBV6-5
j_gene: TRBJ2-7
CDR3aa: CASSQRRGPWQYF

v_gene: TRBV19
j_gene: TRBJ1-3
CDR3aa: CASSIDLLFLGNTIYF

v_gene: TRBV9
j_gene: TRBJ1-2
CDR3aa: CASSVGGPYGYTF

v_gene: TRBV2
j_gene: TRBJ1-2
CDR3aa: CASSPSSRFF

v_gene: TRBV5-6
j_gene: TRBJ1-1
CDR3aa: CASSLGHTEAFF

v_gene: TRBV18
j_gene: TRBJ2-1
CDR3aa: CASSKLRDYYNEQFF

v_gene: TRBV7-9
j_gene: TRBJ2-7
CDR3aa: CASSLGVRQGQFFYEQYF

v_gene: TRBV15
j_gene: TRBJ1-5
CDR3aa: CATSRDFNQPQHF

v_gene: TRBV5-1
j_gene: TRBJ1-5
CDR3aa: CASSPGQGRQPQHF

v_gene: TRBV12-5
j_gene: TRBJ2-2
CDR3aa: CASGSRPTGELFF

v_gene: TRBV7-7
j_gene: TRBJ2-2
CDR3aa: CASGALRSGELFF

v_gene: TRBV19
j_gene: TRBJ1-5
CDR3aa: CATTLSGGSNQPQHF

v_gene: TRBV27
j_gene: TRBJ1-5
CDR3aa: CAMKVRDGHSNQPQHF

v_gene: TRBV5-6
j_gene: TRBJ2-1
CDR3aa: CASSSSGEQFF

v_gene: TRBV5-5
j_gene: TRBJ2-7
CDR3aa: CASSKDRDLEQYF

v_gene: TRBV10-3
j_gene: TRBJ2-5
CDR3aa: CAISGTGGRETQYF

v_gene: TRBV5-1
j_gene: TRBJ1-2
CDR3aa: CASSSSTGGKVYGYTF

v_gene: TRBV18
j_gene: TRBJ2-3
CDR3aa: CASSPSGGQMTDTQYF

v_gene: TRBV19
j_gene: TRBJ2-2
CDR3aa: CASSIGPGTELFF

v_gene: TRBV2
j_gene: TRBJ2-7
CDR3aa: CASSEEGANFYEQYF

v_gene: TRBV7-2
j_gene: TRBJ2-2
CDR3aa: CASSLAGLNTGELFF